This T cell receptor beta chain was captured by sequencing in a study of identical twins. Broader study findings: For out-of-frame alpha sequences shared by twins, low generation probability was in excess. High-abundance cord blood beta clonotypes had fewer insertions; memory repertoires showed none. A cross-sectional statistical analysis, not follow-up of the same donors, supported the conclusions.

Of note for this clonotype: Its antigen remains unknown.

The CDR3 spans 12 residues. The germline V gene has CDR1 LNHNV and CDR2 YYDKDF (reference sequence). Trimming took 1 base from V and 8 from J, leaving 6 bases between them. TCRdb redid the calling of the 5' RACE reads with MiXCR, one entry per CDR3 protein. The sample has some 240,000 distinct CDR3 sequences, 6.5% to 9.5% seen once; the top ten hold approximately 3%. This sample was also put to use in a study of yellow fever vaccine responses in identical twins.

Input material: CD8+ T cells sorted from blood. The receptor was derived from a woman under 30 in good health. The rearrangement joins TRBV15 to TRBJ2-1; unclear D gene. The CDR3 sequence: CATSRAFDEQFF. Here the CDR3 DNA reads TGTGCCACCAGCAGAGCTTTCGATGAGCAGTTCTTC.